The rows below give T cell receptor beta chains drawn from one sample of a study of low-dose radiotherapy and immunotherapy resistance in tumors. Via MiXCR, TCRdb re-called the reads, giving one row per CDR3 protein. The repertoire holds about 58,000 distinct CDR3 sequences, with less than 30% as singletons. The input for sequencing was PBMCs, taken after low-dose radiotherapy plus immunotherapy. These receptors originate from a male donor with prostate cancer. The CDR3 runs from the conserved cysteine through the conserved F or W. The D gene is left open where the match is weak. Expanded clones are given a class, and other clones once, few, many or no size at all.

TRBJ2-7 16 TRBV5-1 - TRBD1 TGCGCCAGCAGCTTTTCGACAGGGGGTTACTCCTACGAGCAGTACTTC CASSFSTGGYSYEQYF
TRBJ2-2 14 TRBV9 many - TGTGCCAGCAGCCGATCGAGGGTGGCCGGGGAGCTGTTTTTT CASSRSRVAGELFF
TRBJ2-3 14 TRBV29-1 many TRBD2 TGCAGCTATGTACGGGGGGGCCGTACAGATACGCAGTATTTT CSYVRGGRTDTQYF
TRBJ2-5 12 TRBV20-1 many - TGCAGTGCCTCACCGGGAGCCGGGGCCCAGTACTTC CSASPGAGAQYF
TRBJ1-3 13 TRBV28 once - TGTGCCAGCAGTGTAACCTCTGGAAACACCATATATTTT CASSVTSGNTIYF
TRBJ2-7 16 TRBV20-1 many TRBD2 TGCAGTGCTAGGTCCCGGGTAGCGGGGCGATCCTACGAGCAGTACTTC CSARSRVAGRSYEQYF
TRBJ2-2 14 TRBV6-6 - TRBD2 TGTGCCAGCGGAGGTAGTAGCGGGCCCGGGGAGCTGTTTTTT CASGGSSGPGELFF
TRBJ2-3 17 TRBV7-3 many TRBD1 TGTGCCAGCAGCTCCAACCCCGGGACAGGGAACACAGATACGCAGTATTTT CASSSNPGTGNTDTQYF
TRBJ1-1 15 TRBV12-3/TRBV12-4 many - TGTGCCAGCAAATCCCAGGCGACGGCGAACACTGAAGCTTTCTTT CASKSQATANTEAFF
TRBJ1-2 13 TRBV7-2 many - TGTGCCAGCAGCTTAGTCAGGTTCTATGGCTACACCTTC CASSLVRFYGYTF
TRBJ2-4 14 TRBV6-2/TRBV6-3 many - TGTGCCAGCAGTTACTCGGGAGCCAAAAACATTCAGTACTTC CASSYSGAKNIQYF
TRBJ2-2 14 TRBV9 few - - CASSVGAGGELFFF
TRBJ2-7 16 TRBV13 - TRBD1 TGTGCCTGCAGCGTTGCCGGGACAGGCGGCCTGGGCGAGCAGTACTTC CACSVAGTGGLGEQYF
TRBJ1-5 13 TRBV29-1 many - TGCAGCGTTGCGTCAGGGGTCAATCAGCCCCAGCATTTT CSVASGVNQPQHF
TRBJ2-1 14 TRBV20-1 many TRBD2 TGCAGTGCTGCGAGCGGGAGGAGTCGAGATGAGCAGTTCTTC CSAASGRSRDEQFF
TRBJ2-2 15 TRBV2 many TRBD2 TGTGCCATCCTCTCGGGACTATCGGTTCCCGGGGAGCTGTTTTTT CAILSGLSVPGELFF
TRBJ2-2 15 TRBV29-1 many - TGCAGCGTTGACTCCGGGAAAGGGGTCACCGGGGAGCTGTTTTTT CSVDSGKGVTGELFF
TRBJ2-1 12 TRBV28 many - TGTGCCAGCAGTTTACCCACCGATGAGCAGTTCTTC CASSLPTDEQFF
TRBJ2-6 18 TRBV24-1 many - TGTGCCACCAGTGATTTGTCGGGACAAAGCTCTGGGGCCAACGTCCTGACTTTC CATSDLSGQSSGANVLTF
TRBJ2-5 16 TRBV23-1 - - TGCGCCAGCCGCCTTTGGAGGGGGGCCTTCCAAGAGACCCAGTACTTC CASRLWRGAFQETQYF
TRBJ2-7 15 TRBV11-2 many TRBD2 TGTGCCAGCAGCCCAGAGGGACTAGTCTTTTACGAGCAGTACTTC CASSPEGLVFYEQYF
TRBJ2-2 15 TRBV7-6 - TRBD2 TGTGCTAGCAGCTCATCTAGCGGAGGCACCGGGGAGCTGTTTTTT CASSSSSGGTGELFF
TRBJ1-6 15 TRBV18 many - TGTGCCAGCTCACTCGAGACAGTGCCAAATTCACCCCTCCACTTT CASSLETVPNSPLHF
TRBJ1-1 15 TRBV7-2 few - TGTGCCAGCAGCTTAGTTACAGTCCGGAACACTGAAGCTTTCTTT CASSLVTVRNTEAFF
TRBJ2-1 11 TRBV11-2 - - TGTGCCAGCACCGCAGGGAATGAGCAGTTCTTC CASTAGNEQFF
TRBJ2-1 13 TRBV20-1 - TRBD2 TGCAGTGCTAGTCCGGGGAGGGTCAATGAGCAGTTCTTC CSASPGRVNEQFF
TRBJ1-1 13 TRBV20-1 many TRBD1 TGCAGTGCTACCTGGACAGGGAACACTGAAGCTTTCTTT CSATWTGNTEAFF
TRBJ1-1 17 TRBV12-3/TRBV12-4 many - TGTGCCAGCATTTCGAAGGGAATGACGCACATGAACACTGAAGCTTTCTTT CASISKGMTHMNTEAFF
TRBJ2-3 16 TRBV14 - - TGTGCCAGCAGCCAAGATCTCATAGGGAGCACAGATACGCAGTATTTT CASSQDLIGSTDTQYF
TRBJ2-3 16 TRBV9 many TRBD2 TGTGCCAGCAGCCCACGGACTAGCGGGAGCACAGATACGCAGTATTTT CASSPRTSGSTDTQYF
TRBJ2-3 20 TRBV7-2 many TRBD2 TGTGCCAGCAGCTTAAGGGGACTAGCGGGGGGGCCTGGGGACACAGATACGCAGTATTTT CASSLRGLAGGPGDTDTQYF
TRBJ2-7 18 TRBV4-2 many TRBD2 TGTGCCAGCAGCCAAGACTTAGCGGGGGGGGTGAGAACCTACGAGCAGTACTTC CASSQDLAGGVRTYEQYF
TRBJ1-5 13 TRBV27 many - TGTGCCAGCAGTATTGGGGGAAAACAGCCCCAGCATTTT CASSIGGKQPQHF
TRBJ2-1 15 TRBV14 many TRBD1 TGTGCCAGCAGCCAAGGAACAGGGGCCTACAATGAGCAGTTCTTC CASSQGTGAYNEQFF
TRBJ1-1 14 TRBV28 many - TGTGCCAGCAAGGGGGGGCGTGGGAACACTGAAGCTTTCTTT CASKGGRGNTEAFF
TRBJ1-1 15 TRBV18 many - TGTGCCAGCTCTCCAGCGCAGGGTGTGCACACTGAAGCTTTCTTT CASSPAQGVHTEAFF
TRBJ2-3 16 TRBV5-4 many - TGTGCCAGCAGCTCCCCCGGGGTAGCGGGCACAGATACGCAGTATTTT CASSSPGVAGTDTQYF
TRBJ2-7 13 TRBV7-9 many - TGTGCCAGCAGCTTAGGGTCAGCCTACGAGCAGTACTTC CASSLGSAYEQYF
TRBJ2-7 16 TRBV7-2 many - TGTGCCAGCAGCTTATCTTGGGGCGGAAGCTCCTACGAGCAGTACTTC CASSLSWGGSSYEQYF
TRBJ2-1 16 TRBV20-1 many - TGCAGTGCTAGGATCTCCAACCCTTCCACTTACAATGAGCAGTTCTTC CSARISNPSTYNEQFF
TRBJ2-7 16 TRBV30 many TRBD2 TGTGCCTGGAGTGTATGGGGGGTAGCGGGGGGATACGAGCAGTACTTC CAWSVWGVAGGYEQYF
TRBJ1-3 15 TRBV19 few - TGTGCCAGTAGTTGGTGGGGCAGATCTGGAAACACCATATATTTT CASSWWGRSGNTIYF
TRBJ2-7 13 TRBV20-1 many - TGCAGTGCTGTTCCGGGGACTCCCTACGAGCAGTACTTC CSAVPGTPYEQYF
TRBJ2-2 17 TRBV19 - TRBD2 TGTGCCAGTAGTGTCGGACTAGCGGGGGGTTCTGGCAGGGAGCTGTTTTTT CASSVGLAGGSGRELFF
TRBJ1-1 15 TRBV7-2 - - TGTGCCAGCAGCAAACTAGACAAGAAGAACACTGAAGCTTTCTTT CASSKLDKKNTEAFF
TRBJ2-4 15 TRBV28 - - TGTGCCAGCAGTTTAAGGTTGGGGGCCAAAAACATTCAGTACTTC CASSLRLGAKNIQYF
TRBJ1-1 14 TRBV29-1 - TRBD1 TGCAGCGTTGTGGGCAGGGGGCTGAACACTGAAGCTTTCTTT CSVVGRGLNTEAFF
TRBJ2-7 13 TRBV2 many TRBD1 TGTGCCAGCAGTAAAAACAGGGGTTACGAGCAGTACTTC CASSKNRGYEQYF
TRBJ2-2 13 TRBV5-1 many - TGCGCCAGCGAGACAGGAGAAACCGGGGAGCTGTTTTTT CASETGETGELFF
TRBJ1-2 12 TRBV10-2 many - TGCGCCAGCCAACGGGATAGCTATGGCTACACCTTC CASQRDSYGYTF
TRBJ2-5 14 TRBV4-2 many - TGTGCCAGCAGCCAAGATCTCAGGGTAGAGACCCAGTACTTC CASSQDLRVETQYF
TRBJ1-4 15 TRBV20-1 many TRBD1 TGCAGTGCCACAACCTATGACAGGGGAGGTGAAAAACTGTTTTTT CSATTYDRGGEKLFF
TRBJ2-1 15 TRBV6-2/TRBV6-3 few - TGTGCCAGCACCTACGGAAGGCTCTCCTACAATGAGCAGTTCTTC CASTYGRLSYNEQFF
TRBJ1-5 15 TRBV19 many TRBD1 TGTGCCAGTAGCCATTTACAGGGGCTCCCTCAGCCCCAGCATTTT CASSHLQGLPQPQHF
TRBJ2-7 12 TRBV29-1 many - TGCAGCCTAAGGGACGCGACCTACGAGCAGTACTTC CSLRDATYEQYF
TRBJ1-1 16 TRBV3-1 many TRBD1 TGTGCCAGCAGGCAGAAGGGGTCAGGGGGCAGGACTGAAGCTTTCTTT CASRQKGSGGRTEAFF
TRBJ2-7 21 TRBV21-1 many - TGTGCCAGCAGCAAAGCCGTTCAGGGGACTAGCGGGGGAGGGGCCTCCTACGAGCAGTACTTC CASSKAVQGTSGGGASYEQYF
TRBJ1-4 16 TRBV4-2 - - TGTGCCAGCAGCCTCTCTACAAGGGGATCGAGGGAAAAACTGTTTTTT CASSLSTRGSREKLFF